These 28 T cell receptor beta chains came from one sample sequenced in a study of blood T cell repertoires in COVID-19. The method was immunoSEQ multiplex PCR; TCRdb's version includes in-frame clones alone and lacks a portion of them. Of approximately 71,000 clones in the sample, 90% are singletons; the top ten hold just over 5%. Sequencing was performed on peripheral blood. The receptors stem from a woman younger than 30 with acute or convalescent COVID-19.

This chain connects TRBV6-5 to TRBJ2-2; possible D gene TRBD1, 5 bases. The CDR3 runs to 15 residues. Germline values: CDR1 MNHEY, CDR2 SVGAGI. With 6 bases removed from V and 5 bases from J, the gap between germline ends came to 16 bases. CDR3 DNA: TGTGCCAGCAGAGCAGGGTTCGGTCTAACCGGGGAGCTGTTTTTT. It is translated as CASRAGFGLTGELFF.

The chain is built from TRBV5-1 and TRBJ1-1, with 9 nucleotides matching TRBD1. The CDR3 has 15 amino acids. With V trimmed by 4 bases and J by 4 bases, 8 bases remained unmatched. Germline V lookup: CDR1 SGHRS, CDR2 YFSETQ. This chain's CDR3 is CASSQVGTGTTEAFF. CDR3 DNA: TGCGCCAGCAGCCAAGTGGGGACAGGGACCACTGAAGCTTTCTTT.

This chain uses TRBV7-2 with TRBJ2-5; D gene ambiguous. Trimming shortened V by 1 base and J by 5 bases, and 8 bases separated the two germline ends. Germline CDR1 SGHTA, CDR2 FQGNSA. The CDR3 is 13 residues long. CDR3 region: CASSLGGFETQYF. The CDR3 region has the DNA TGTGCCAGCAGCTTAGGAGGATTCGAGACCCAGTACTTC. Based on the CDR3 plus reference TRBV7-2 and TRBJ2-5, the full variable domain is GAGVSQSPSNKVTEKGKDVELRCDPISGHTALYWYRQSLGQGLEFLIYFQGNSAPDKSGLPSDRFSAERTGGSVSTLTIQRTQQEDSAVYLCASSLGGFETQYFGPGTRLLVL.

V and J are TRBV27 and TRBJ1-6, with D perhaps matching TRBD1 (5 bases). This CDR3 has 14 residues. Looked up from germline, CDR1 is MNHEY and CDR2 is SMNVEV (reference sequence). V lost 6 bases and J 7 bases, leaving 13 bases between the germline ends. The CDR3 region has the DNA TGTGCCAGCAGGTACAGGAATGGGAATTCACCCCTCCACTTT. Amino acids: CASRYRNGNSPLHF.

The rearrangement joins TRBV30 to TRBJ1-3, with 7 positions matching TRBD1. Trimming cost V 4 bases and J 4 bases; bases outside gene matches: 7. The CDR3 length is 14 residues. Germline CDR1 reads GTSNPN; CDR2 reads SVGIG (reference sequence). The CDR3, as DNA: TGTGCCTGGACAGGGGGTCGGTGGGGAAACACCATATATTTT. Translated: CAWTGGRWGNTIYF.

This clone was counted a single time. V is TRBV20-1 and J is TRBJ1-2; D might be TRBD1 (5 bases). Between the trimmed V and J ends, which lost 6 bases and 2 bases, there was a span of 7 bases. This CDR3 has 11 amino acids. The germline V gene has CDR1 DFQATT and CDR2 SNEGSKA (reference sequence). The CDR3 bases are TGCAGTGCAACAGGAAACTATGGCTACACCTTC. It codes for CSATGNYGYTF.

This chain joins TRBV13 and TRBJ2-5; TRBD2 aligns across 8 bases. Germline V CDR1 and CDR2: PRHDT, FYEKMQ (reference sequence). The CDR3 totals 16 residues. The V and J ends lost 1 base and 4 bases, in that order; junction bases with no gene match: 8. The DNA for the CDR3 is TGTGCCAGCAGCTTAGTGGGTAGCGGGGTGACAGAGACCCAGTACTTC. Translation: CASSLVGSGVTETQYF.

V and J are TRBV7-2 and TRBJ1-2, with 10 bases lining up with TRBD1. The V gene's germline CDR1 is SGHTA and CDR2 FQGNSA. V trimming: 6 bases; J trimming: 7 bases; junction bases outside the gene matches: 11. The CDR3 has 15 amino acids. The CDR3 sequence: CASSSSRQGAGGYTF. The DNA for the CDR3 is TGTGCCAGCAGTTCATCCCGACAGGGGGCGGGTGGCTACACCTTC.

This clone was recorded once. The chain recombines TRBV7-9 with TRBJ1-1; TRBD1 matches at 9 bases. CDR3 length: 15 residues. CDR1 is SEHNR, CDR2 FQNEAQ, per germline (reference sequence). V dropped 7 bases and J dropped 4; count of bases not matched to a gene: 10. CDR3 DNA sequence: TGTGCCAGCATTCCCGGGACAGGGCCTGGCACTGAAGCTTTCTTT. It specifies CASIPGTGPGTEAFF.

V and J are TRBV7-2 and TRBJ1-2, with TRBD1 identical over 8 bases. V dropped 5 bases and J dropped 3; count of bases not matched to a gene: 5. CDR3 size: 14 residues. Germline V gene data show CDR1 as SGHTA and CDR2 as FQGNSA. CDR3 coding DNA: TGTGCCAGCAGCCCAGGGACAGGACACTATGGCTACACCTTC. This sequence encodes CASSPGTGHYGYTF.

V usage is TRBV15 and J usage is TRBJ1-5; the D gene is possibly TRBD1 (5 bases). Trimming took 3 bases from V and 6 from J, leaving 15 bases between them. The CDR3 runs 15 residues. Per the germline V gene, CDR1 is LNHNV and CDR2 is YYDKDF (reference sequence). CDR3 residues: CATSSRPLDSQPQHF. CDR3 nucleotides: TGTGCCACCAGCAGTCGTCCCCTAGACAGTCAGCCCCAGCATTTT.

The chain employs TRBV5-1 and TRBJ2-1; 11 bases line up with TRBD2. This CDR3 is 17 amino acids long. With 3 bases clipped from V and 12 bases from J, the junction kept 17 bases outside the gene matches. In germline, CDR1 is SGHRS, CDR2 YFSETQ. The CDR3 region is CASSSTSGTSGSSRQFF. The CDR3, as DNA: TGCGCCAGCAGCTCAACCTCCGGGACTAGCGGAAGTAGTAGGCAGTTCTTC.

This sequence joins TRBV4-3 and TRBJ2-2; maybe TRBD2 (6 bases). The germline V gene has CDR1 LGHNA and CDR2 YSLEER. With 4 bases removed from V and 8 bases from J, the gap between germline ends came to 14 bases. The CDR3 spans 14 residues. This chain's CDR3 is CASSRRPAGGELFF. The CDR3 DNA reads as TGCGCCAGCAGCCGCCGACCCGCGGGGGGGGAGCTGTTTTTT.

The gene calls are TRBV7-9 and TRBJ2-7, with 7 bases aligning to TRBD1. CDR3 length equals 12 residues. The J segment lost 4 bases and the V segment lost 11 bases, leaving 8 bases of the junction unmatched. CDR1 is SEHNR, CDR2 FQNEAQ, per germline (reference sequence). The CDR3 bases are TGTGCCTCCGGAGACAGGGCGTACGAGCAGTACTTC. The encoded protein is CASGDRAYEQYF.

The CDR3 nucleotides are TGCGCCAGCAGCCAGAAGACAGGGGGTGGAGAGCAGTACTTC. This codes for CASSQKTGGGEQYF. The rearrangement uses TRBV4-1 and TRBJ2-7; TRBD1 aligns across 9 bases. Germline CDR1 is MGHRA and CDR2 is YSYEKL. This CDR3 spans 14 amino acids. Germline trimming cut 3 bases from V and 7 bases from J; bases unmatched to any gene: 7.

This rearrangement joins TRBV3-1 (or the pseudogene TRBV3-2) to TRBJ2-7; 8 bases are a match to TRBD2. This CDR3 contains 15 residues. Per the germline V gene, CDR1 is LGHDT and CDR2 is YNNKEL (reference sequence). V was clipped by 4 bases and J by 4 bases; unmatched bases: 9. CDR3 nucleotides: TGTGCCAGCAGCCCTACCGGGACTAGGTTGTACGAGCAGTACTTC. Its translation is CASSPTGTRLYEQYF.

Concerning this clone itself: In the same sample, other DNA sequences code for this CDR3. V usage is TRBV15 and J usage is TRBJ2-3, with TRBD2 identical over 7 bases. CDR1 is LNHNV, CDR2 YYDKDF, per germline (reference sequence). V shed 0 bases, J shed 3 bases, and the junction held 3 bases outside the gene matches. The CDR3 spans 15 residues. The CDR3, as DNA: TGTGCCACCAGCAGAGAGTGGGGGGGGACAGATACGCAGTATTTT. Translating it yields CATSREWGGTDTQYF.

The chain is built from TRBV4-1 and TRBJ1-1; D is uncertain. This CDR3 comprises 15 residues. Looked up from germline, CDR1 is MGHRA and CDR2 is YSYEKL. V lost 0 bases to trimming and J lost 0 bases, with 8 bases between them. CDR3 amino acids: CASSQDKYMNTEAFF. CDR3 nucleotides: TGCGCCAGCAGCCAAGATAAGTACATGAACACTGAAGCTTTCTTT.

The V and J genes are TRBV4-3 and TRBJ2-1; no clear D. This CDR3 region has 18 residues. Germline CDR1 LGHNA, CDR2 YSLEER. V lost 0 bases and J lost 0, with 15 bases in between. CDR3 loop: CASSQEVGSPSSYNEQFF. CDR3 nucleotide sequence: TGCGCCAGCAGCCAAGAAGTGGGTAGCCCGAGCTCCTACAATGAGCAGTTCTTC.

This clone was seen a single time. The J gene is TRBJ2-1, the V gene TRBV6-6; no clear D. Germline-derived CDR1 and CDR2 are MNHNY and SVGAGI (reference sequence). The CDR3 is 15 amino acids. The germline V and J ends were trimmed by 2 bases and 9 bases, with 17 bases remaining between them. CDR3 DNA: TGTGCCAGCAGTTACGGATTCGCCGGGTACGGTGAGCAGTTCTTC. It encodes CASSYGFAGYGEQFF.

This clone came up once. The rearrangement links TRBV5-6 to TRBJ2-7; D gene uncertain. The V gene's germline CDR1 is SGHDT and CDR2 YYEEEE. V was shortened by 2 bases and J by 6 bases, with 9 bases between the two germline ends. The CDR3 has 12 residues. The CDR3 region is CASSFLFGEQYF. CDR3 nucleotide sequence: TGTGCCAGCAGCTTCCTATTTGGCGAGCAGTACTTC.

The CDR3 reads CATSRERQGYGYTF. CDR3 sequence (DNA): TGTGCCACCAGCAGAGAGAGGCAGGGCTATGGCTACACCTTC. The chain carries TRBV15 and TRBJ1-2; perhaps TRBD1 as D (5 bases). This CDR3 comprises 14 residues. The V end was cut by 0 bases, the J end by 4 bases, with 9 bases between. From germline, CDR1 is LNHNV and CDR2 YYDKDF (reference sequence).

The chain couples TRBV29-1 to TRBJ2-5; D gene ambiguous. The CDR3 covers 12 residues. V was trimmed by 4 bases and J by 5 bases, leaving 11 bases between them. CDR1 is SQVTM and CDR2 is ANQGSEA in the germline V gene. CDR3 amino acids: CSVGLPRETQYF. CDR3 in DNA: TGCAGCGTTGGACTGCCCCGGGAGACCCAGTACTTC.

This sequence joins TRBV20-1 and TRBJ2-1, with D possibly being TRBD2 (6 bases). V lost 3 bases to trimming and J lost 9 bases, with 21 bases between them. The CDR3 is 15 amino acids. CDR1 and CDR2 from the germline V gene are DFQATT and SNEGSKA (reference sequence). The CDR3 DNA reads as TGCAGTGCTAGTTTGGGGAGGCAGGGCCGGGCTGAGCAGTTCTTC. Its translation: CSASLGRQGRAEQFF.

The J gene is TRBJ1-5, the V gene TRBV27, with TRBD1 matching 9 bases. The CDR3 sequence is 16 residues long. Germline V lookup: CDR1 MNHEY, CDR2 SMNVEV (reference sequence). V dropped 5 bases and J dropped 3; count of bases not matched to a gene: 8. In nucleotides, the CDR3 is TGTGCCAGCAGTCCAGGGACAGGGTCCATCAATCAGCCCCAGCATTTT. Translating it yields CASSPGTGSINQPQHF.

CDR3 bases: TGTGCCAGCAGTGAACGCGTCGGGGGTGCAGATACGCAGTATTTT. Translated: CASSERVGGADTQYF. The chain joins TRBV2 to TRBJ2-3; D may be TRBD2 (6 bases). Germline V gene sequence: CDR1 SNHLY, CDR2 FYNNEI. Between the trimmed V and J ends, which lost 2 bases and 4 bases, there was a span of 13 bases. The CDR3 totals 15 residues.

V is TRBV7-9 and J is TRBJ2-3, with 8 nucleotides matching TRBD2. V was pared by 6 bases and J by 4 bases, with 15 bases of the junction left unmatched. CDR1 and CDR2 (germline): SEHNR, FQNEAQ (reference sequence). The length of the CDR3 is 17 residues. This CDR3 reads CASRNKPGTRHPDTQYF. The CDR3 DNA reads as TGTGCCAGCAGAAATAAACCCGGGACTAGACATCCAGATACGCAGTATTTT.

The chain has TRBV2 and TRBJ2-5; 8 bases map to TRBD2. CDR3 length equals 15 residues. V lost 7 bases and J lost 4; bases outside the gene matches: 11. Germline V gene data show CDR1 as SNHLY and CDR2 as FYNNEI. CDR3 sequence: CASTRERGSGETQYF. Here the CDR3 DNA reads TGTGCCAGCACCAGGGAGCGGGGGAGCGGAGAGACCCAGTACTTC.